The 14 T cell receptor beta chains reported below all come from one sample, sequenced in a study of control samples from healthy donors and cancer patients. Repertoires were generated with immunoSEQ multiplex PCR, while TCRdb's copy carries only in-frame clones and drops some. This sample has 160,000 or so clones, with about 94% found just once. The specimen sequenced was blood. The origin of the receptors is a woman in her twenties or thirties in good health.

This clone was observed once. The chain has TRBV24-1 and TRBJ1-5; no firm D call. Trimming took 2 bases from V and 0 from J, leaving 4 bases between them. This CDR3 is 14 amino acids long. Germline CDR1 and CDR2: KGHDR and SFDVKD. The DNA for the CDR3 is TGTGCCACCAGTGATTCTGGTAGCAATCAGCCCCAGCATTTT. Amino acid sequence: CATSDSGSNQPQHF.

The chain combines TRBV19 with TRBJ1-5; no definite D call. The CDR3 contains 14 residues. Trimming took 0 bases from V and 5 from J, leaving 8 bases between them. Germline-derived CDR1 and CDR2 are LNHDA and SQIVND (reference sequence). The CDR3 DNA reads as TGTGCCAGTAGTATAGATTCCACTTATCAGCCCCAGCATTTT. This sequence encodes CASSIDSTYQPQHF.

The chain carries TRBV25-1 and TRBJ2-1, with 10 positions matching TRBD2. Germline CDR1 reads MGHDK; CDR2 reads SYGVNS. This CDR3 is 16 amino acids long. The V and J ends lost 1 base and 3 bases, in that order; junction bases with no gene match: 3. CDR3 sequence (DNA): TGTGCCAGCAGTGAATCACTAGCGGGGCTCTACAATGAGCAGTTCTTC. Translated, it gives CASSESLAGLYNEQFF.

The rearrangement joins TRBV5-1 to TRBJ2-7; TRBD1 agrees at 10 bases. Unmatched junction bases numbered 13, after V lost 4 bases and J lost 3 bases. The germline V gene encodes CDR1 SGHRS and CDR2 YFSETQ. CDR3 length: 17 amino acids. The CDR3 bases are TGCGCCAGCAGCCTATTGACAGGGGGCGAAATCGGCTACGAGCAGTACTTC. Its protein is CASSLLTGGEIGYEQYF.

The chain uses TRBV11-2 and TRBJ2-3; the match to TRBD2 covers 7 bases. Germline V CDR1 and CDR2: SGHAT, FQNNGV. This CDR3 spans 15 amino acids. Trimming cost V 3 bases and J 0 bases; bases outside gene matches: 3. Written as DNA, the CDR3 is TGTGCCAGCAGCTTGGGTAGCGGGAGCACAGATACGCAGTATTTT. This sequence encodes CASSLGSGSTDTQYF.

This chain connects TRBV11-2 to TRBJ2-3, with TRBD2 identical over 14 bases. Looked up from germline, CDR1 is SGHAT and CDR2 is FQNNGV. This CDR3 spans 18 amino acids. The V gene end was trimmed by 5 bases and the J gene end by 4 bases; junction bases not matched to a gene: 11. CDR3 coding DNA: TGTGCCAGCAGCCTGGGACTAGCGGGAGTGGGGGCCGCAGATACGCAGTATTTT. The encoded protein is CASSLGLAGVGAADTQYF.

The CDR3 spells CASSFGGSNYGYTF. The CDR3 DNA reads TGTGCCAGCAGCTTCGGGGGGTCTAACTATGGCTACACCTTC. J is TRBJ1-2 and V is TRBV11-2, with TRBD1 as a possible D gene (5 bases). The germline V gene has CDR1 SGHAT and CDR2 FQNNGV. V lost 3 bases and J lost 0, with 8 bases in between. CDR3 length: 14 amino acids.

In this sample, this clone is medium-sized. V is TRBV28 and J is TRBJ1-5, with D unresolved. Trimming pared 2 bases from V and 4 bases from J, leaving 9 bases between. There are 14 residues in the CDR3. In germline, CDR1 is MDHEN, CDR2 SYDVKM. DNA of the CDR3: TGTGCCAGCAGTTTAGTAGCCGCAAATCAGCCCCAGCATTTT. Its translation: CASSLVAANQPQHF.

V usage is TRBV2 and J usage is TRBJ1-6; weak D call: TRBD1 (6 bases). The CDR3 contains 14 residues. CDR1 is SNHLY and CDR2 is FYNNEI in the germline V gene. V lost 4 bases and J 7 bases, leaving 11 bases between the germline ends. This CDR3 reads CASSVAGENSPLHF. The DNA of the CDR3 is TGTGCCAGCAGTGTGGCAGGGGAGAATTCACCCCTCCACTTT.

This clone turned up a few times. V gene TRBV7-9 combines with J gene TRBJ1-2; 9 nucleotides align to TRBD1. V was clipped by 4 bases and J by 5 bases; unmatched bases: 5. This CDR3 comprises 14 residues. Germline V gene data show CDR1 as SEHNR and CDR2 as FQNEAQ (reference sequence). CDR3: CASSSGDRAYGYTF. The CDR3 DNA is TGTGCCAGCAGCTCAGGGGACAGGGCATATGGCTACACCTTC.

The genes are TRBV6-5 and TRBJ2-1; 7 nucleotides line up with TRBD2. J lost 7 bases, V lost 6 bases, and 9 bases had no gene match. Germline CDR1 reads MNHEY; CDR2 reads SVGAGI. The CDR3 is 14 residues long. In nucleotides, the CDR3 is TGTGCCAGCAGCCAGGAGGGAGGGCCGAATGAGCAGTTCTTC. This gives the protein CASSQEGGPNEQFF.

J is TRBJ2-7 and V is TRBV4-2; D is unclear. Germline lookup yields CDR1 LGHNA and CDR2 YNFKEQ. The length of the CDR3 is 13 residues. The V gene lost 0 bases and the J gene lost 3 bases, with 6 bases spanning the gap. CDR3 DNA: TGTGCCAGCAGCCAAGAAGGAGACTACGAGCAGTACTTC. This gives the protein CASSQEGDYEQYF.

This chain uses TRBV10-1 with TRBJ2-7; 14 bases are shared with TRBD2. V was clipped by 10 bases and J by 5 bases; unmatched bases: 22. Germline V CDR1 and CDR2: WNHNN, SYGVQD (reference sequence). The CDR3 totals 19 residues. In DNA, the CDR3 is TGCGCCAAAGCCCGCACCCGCCCCGGGACTAGCGGGAGTCAACACGAGCAGTACTTC. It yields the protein CAKARTRPGTSGSQHEQYF.

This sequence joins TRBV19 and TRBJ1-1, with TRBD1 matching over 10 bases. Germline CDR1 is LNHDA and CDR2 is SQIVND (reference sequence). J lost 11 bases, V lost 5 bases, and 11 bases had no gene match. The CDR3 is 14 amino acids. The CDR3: CASSRDRGRGGAFF. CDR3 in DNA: TGTGCCAGTAGTCGAGACAGGGGGCGCGGGGGCGCTTTCTTT.